This T cell receptor (beta chain) was retrieved from a study of spatial heterogeneity in lung cancer. The wider study: There were consistently more beta-chain sequences detected than alpha-chain sequences. On average, each unique TCR and UMI combination appeared more than ten times in raw reads.

The CDR3 totals 14 residues. Germline assignment: CDR1 SGHAT and CDR2 FQNNGV. V gave up 1 base and J gave up 5 bases, with 12 bases separating them. MiXCR, applied by TCRdb to the 5' RACE reads, yields one record per CDR3 protein. Of approximately 21,000 distinct CDR3 sequences in the sample, under 4% were seen once. This clonotype was detected many times. Time point in this sample: sample taken at primary tumor resection. 55 to 80 TRACERx patients with early, untreated non-small cell lung cancer donated samples. In each case, whole RNA from tumor, nontumor lung or frozen PBMC was sequenced unsorted. The TCR sequence derives from a female donor with early-stage non-small cell lung cancer. Sequences were derived from PBMCs, sampled at surgery. The chain employs TRBV11-2 and TRBJ2-7; D remains ambiguous. CDR3 nucleotide sequence: TGTGCCAGCAGCTTAGTGACCCTTTGGAACGAGCAGTACTTC. Its protein is CASSLVTLWNEQYF.